Described below is a single T cell receptor (beta chain) sequence and its context. Trimming shortened V by 5 bases and J by 0 bases, and 13 bases separated the two germline ends. Per germline, CDR1 KGHDR and CDR2 SFDVKD. This CDR3 has 15 amino acids. This record belongs to a study of T cell repertoires in aging, cancer and after chemotherapy. Multiplex touch-down PCR with TRB-A/B primers amplified rearranged V-D-J TRB sequences. TCRdb called the multiplex PCR reads again in MiXCR, with one record for every CDR3 protein. The repertoire holds approximately 20,000 distinct CDR3 sequences, with roughly 35% as singletons. Peripheral blood genomic DNA, not sorted cells or RNA, was the template.

The sequenced sample consisted of blood. The receptor comes from a human donor with a solid tumor. The rearrangement joins TRBV24-1 to TRBJ2-7; D might be TRBD1 or TRBD2, each matching 5 bases. CDR3 nucleotides: TGTGCCACCAGTGCCGGGGACGGCTACTCCTACGAGCAGTACTTC. Its protein product is CATSAGDGYSYEQYF.